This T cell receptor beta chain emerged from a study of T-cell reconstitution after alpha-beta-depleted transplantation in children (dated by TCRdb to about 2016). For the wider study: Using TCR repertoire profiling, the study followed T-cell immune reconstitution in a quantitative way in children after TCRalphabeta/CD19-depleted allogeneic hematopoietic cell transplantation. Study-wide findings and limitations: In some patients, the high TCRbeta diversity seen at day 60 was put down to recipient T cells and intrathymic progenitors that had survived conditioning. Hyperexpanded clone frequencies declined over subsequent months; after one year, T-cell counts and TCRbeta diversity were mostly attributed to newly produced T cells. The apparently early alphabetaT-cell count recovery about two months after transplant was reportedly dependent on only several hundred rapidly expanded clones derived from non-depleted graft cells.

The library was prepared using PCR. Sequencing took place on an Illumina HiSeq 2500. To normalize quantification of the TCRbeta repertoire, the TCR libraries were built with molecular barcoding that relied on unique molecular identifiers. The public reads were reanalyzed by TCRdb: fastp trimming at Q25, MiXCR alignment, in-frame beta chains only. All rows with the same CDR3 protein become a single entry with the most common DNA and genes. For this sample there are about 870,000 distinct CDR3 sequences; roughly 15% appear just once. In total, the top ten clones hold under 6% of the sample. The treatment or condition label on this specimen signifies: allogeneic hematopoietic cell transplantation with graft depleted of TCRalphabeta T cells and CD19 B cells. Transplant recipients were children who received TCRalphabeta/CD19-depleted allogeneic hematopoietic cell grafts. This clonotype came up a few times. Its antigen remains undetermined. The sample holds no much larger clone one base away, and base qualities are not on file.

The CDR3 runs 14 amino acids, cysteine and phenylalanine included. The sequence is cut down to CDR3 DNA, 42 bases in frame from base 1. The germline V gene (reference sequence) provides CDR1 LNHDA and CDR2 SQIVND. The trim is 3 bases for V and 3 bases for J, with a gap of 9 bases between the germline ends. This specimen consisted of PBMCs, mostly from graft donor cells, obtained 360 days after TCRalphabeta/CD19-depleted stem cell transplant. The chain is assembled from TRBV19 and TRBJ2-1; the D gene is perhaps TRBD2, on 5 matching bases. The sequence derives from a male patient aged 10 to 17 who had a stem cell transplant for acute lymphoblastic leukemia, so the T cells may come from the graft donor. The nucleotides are TGTGCCAGTAGTATTAGACTAAACTACAATGAGCAGTTCTTC. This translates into CASSIRLNYNEQFF. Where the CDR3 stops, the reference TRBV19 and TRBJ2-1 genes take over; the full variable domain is DGGITQSPKYLFRKEGQNVTLSCEQNLNHDAMYWYRQDPGQGLRLIYYSQIVNDFQKGDIAEGYSVSREKKESFPLTVTSAQKNPTAFYLCASSIRLNYNEQFFGPGTRLTVL.